The source of this T cell receptor (beta chain) is a study of long-term antiretroviral therapy in people with HIV. The wider study: Sampling started about a decade before the 2015 immediate-ART recommendation. Study-level results: It was observed that HIV repertoires exhibited narrower CDR3 length ranges than controls. Clonal expansions arising prior to ART prevailed in the repertoire at every time point.

The CDR3 contains 15 residues. Germline V CDR1 and CDR2: SGHAT, FQNNGV. With 1 base removed from V and 0 bases from J, the gap between germline ends came to 7 bases. Researchers ran immunoSEQ v3.0 at survey level. The repertoire was sequenced with immunoSEQ multiplex PCR; TCRdb's copy has only in-frame clones and lacks some. Among 30,000 to 35,000 clones, 70% to 80% were seen once, and the ten largest hold approximately 3.4%. About this clone itself: What it recognizes is unknown.

The V call is TRBV11-2, the J call TRBJ1-3; D gene unclear. The specimen was unsorted PBMCs, collected 1.9 years after starting antiretroviral therapy. The TCR originated in a man between 18 and 29 years old with HIV. The DNA for the CDR3 is TGTGCCAGCAGCTTAGGGGGTTACTCTGGAAACACCATATATTTT. It specifies CASSLGGYSGNTIYF. Together with reference TRBV11-2 and TRBJ1-3, the CDR3 gives the full variable domain: EAGVAQSPRYKIIEKRQSVAFWCNPISGHATLYWYQQILGQGPKLLIQFQNNGVVDDSQLPKDRFSAERLKGVDSTLKIQPAKLEDSAVYLCASSLGGYSGNTIYFGEGSWLTVV.